This T cell receptor beta chain appears in the sequencing data of a study of molecular identifiers for immune sequencing clone quantification. Study information: Across replicate runs, RNA obtained from around 18,000 or 91,000 naive CD8 cells was divided into five, with four undergoing sequencing.

The J segment lost 3 bases and the V segment lost 0 bases, leaving 1 base of the junction unmatched. The germline V gene encodes CDR1 MRHNA and CDR2 SNTAGT. The CDR3 spans 15 residues. TCRdb reprocessed the PCR reads via MiXCR and lists one record per CDR3 protein. The sample has roughly 630,000 distinct CDR3 sequences; roughly 25% are singletons. Input for naive CD8 libraries was roughly 20,000 to 1,000,000 sorted cells; the RNA fraction used was 10%, 30% or 50%. There are a few counts of this clonotype. Its antigen is not identified. Study-wide points: Jurkat TCR RNA spiked in from one cell reportedly remained identifiable amid 850,000 to 1,000,000 naive cells. The study found clones above 20 RNA copies held over 98% of effector molecules and under 1% in naive cells.

This sequence originates from a human donor in good health. Some libraries in this study had Jurkat cell RNA spiked in. This rearrangement joins TRBV6-4 to TRBJ1-5; 8 nucleotides line up with TRBD1. The source material was naive CD8+ T cells from blood, with Jurkat cell RNA spiked in. Subset given: FACS-sorted CD8+CD4-CCR7+CD45RA+ naive T cells. The CDR3 spells CASSDSTGDNQPQHF. CDR3 DNA sequence: TGTGCCAGCAGTGACTCGACAGGGGACAATCAGCCCCAGCATTTT.